The 25 T cell receptor beta chains below come from one sample, sequenced in a study of beta chain features in type 1 diabetes. Study-wide findings and caveats: For Type 1 diabetes patients, all four CD4+ subsets carried TCRB CDR3s that were moderately but significantly shorter.

The antigens for these receptors are not known. The study reverse transcribed the entire isolated RNA, so it sequenced expressed TCRB transcripts. This table comes from immunoSEQ multiplex PCR, and its TCRdb copy is limited to in-frame clones, with some not included. The sample holds some 370,000 clones; about 10% are singletons and the top ten take roughly 0.6%. Sequences were obtained from central memory CD4+ T cells from blood. These receptors all stem from a man aged 30 to 45 with type 1 diabetes.

This clone was seen more than once but under ten times. The J gene is TRBJ2-1, the V gene TRBV6-5; possible D gene TRBD2, 5 bases. Germline CDR1 reads MNHEY; CDR2 reads SVGAGI. CDR3 length equals 15 residues. Trimming took off 7 bases at V and 2 bases at J, with 15 bases between the two ends. CDR3 DNA sequence: TGTGCCAGCATTCCTACGGGGTGGGCCTACAATGAGCAGTTCTTC. It yields the protein CASIPTGWAYNEQFF.

This clone was counted between two and nine times. V is TRBV5-4 and J is TRBJ1-1; D uncertain. Trimming stripped 4 bases from V and 1 base from J, with 11 bases between. The CDR3 covers 14 residues. Germline CDR1 SGHNT, CDR2 YYREEE (reference sequence). The CDR3 DNA is TGTGCCAGCAGCCAAGCTGGGTGGAACACTGAAGCTTTCTTT. It is translated as CASSQAGWNTEAFF.

This clone occurred a few times. V is TRBV28 and J is TRBJ1-5, with D tentatively TRBD1 (6 bases). The V gene's germline CDR1 is MDHEN and CDR2 SYDVKM. With 6 bases removed from V and 6 bases from J, the gap between germline ends came to 15 bases. This CDR3 is 14 amino acids long. The CDR3 nucleotides are TGTGCCAGCAGGTCACAGGGTCTCAGTCAGCCCCAGCATTTT. As protein: CASRSQGLSQPQHF. The full variable domain, completed using reference TRBV28 and TRBJ1-5, is DVKVTQSSRYLVKRTGEKVFLECVQDMDHENMFWYRQDPGLGLRLIYFSYDVKMKEKGDIPEGYSVSREKKERFSLILESASTNQTSMYLCASRSQGLSQPQHFGDGTRLSIL.

CDR3 DNA: TGTGCCAGTAGTATAGAACAGGGGGCCTACGAGCAGTACTTC. Protein sequence: CASSIEQGAYEQYF. This chain uses TRBV19 with TRBJ2-5; TRBD1 agrees at 8 bases. The J call may be mistaken, given a closer DNA end match to TRBJ2-7. CDR3 length: 14 amino acids. Germline V gene data show CDR1 as LNHDA and CDR2 as SQIVND (reference sequence).

The chain carries TRBV7-2 and TRBJ2-1, with 14 bases aligning to TRBD2. Germline loops: CDR1 SGHTA, CDR2 FQGNSA. The V gene end was trimmed by 1 base and the J gene end by 15 bases; junction bases not matched to a gene: 8. This CDR3 has 15 residues. The CDR3 region has the DNA TGTGCCAGCAGCTTAGGGAGACTAGCGGGAGGGCAGGTGTTCTTC. It translates to CASSLGRLAGGQVFF.

The chain links TRBV7-8 to TRBJ2-7; no clear D. The CDR3 has 15 amino acids. CDR1 and CDR2 (germline): SGHVS, FQNEAQ. V was clipped by 2 bases and J by 3 bases, with 14 bases between them. Here the CDR3 reads CASSLRRLFVYEQYF. The CDR3 DNA reads TGTGCCAGCAGCTTAAGGCGACTCTTCGTCTACGAGCAGTACTTC.

This clone was counted between two and nine times. This chain connects TRBV28 to TRBJ2-7, with D possibly called TRBD1 or TRBD2 (5 bases each). The germline V gene encodes CDR1 MDHEN and CDR2 SYDVKM. V was cut by 7 bases and J by 1 base, with 14 bases left in between. The CDR3 runs to 14 residues. The CDR3: CASIGTAKSYEQYF. Here the CDR3 DNA reads TGTGCCAGCATAGGGACGGCCAAATCCTACGAGCAGTACTTC.

This clone was counted only a few times. The rearrangement uses TRBV25-1 and TRBJ1-1; tentative D call: TRBD1 (6 bases). Per germline, CDR1 MGHDK and CDR2 SYGVNS. Trimming shortened V by 0 bases and J by 11 bases, and 19 bases separated the two germline ends. The CDR3 covers 15 residues. In DNA, the CDR3 is TGTGCCAGCAGTGAATACCTTGGGGGGGCGCAGACCGCTTTCTTT. Translated, it gives CASSEYLGGAQTAFF.

This clone has only a few counts. The V and J genes are TRBV11-2 and TRBJ2-7; TRBD1 agrees at 7 bases. This CDR3 has 16 amino acids. Germline lookup yields CDR1 SGHAT and CDR2 FQNNGV. The trim removed 5 bases at V and 4 bases at J, leaving 14 bases unmatched. The CDR3 here is CASSQDRARRGYEQYF. CDR3 DNA sequence: TGTGCCAGCAGCCAAGACAGGGCAAGGCGTGGGTACGAGCAGTACTTC. The entire variable domain, with the rest obtained from reference TRBV11-2 and TRBJ2-7, is as follows: EAGVAQSPRYKIIEKRQSVAFWCNPISGHATLYWYQQILGQGPKLLIQFQNNGVVDDSQLPKDRFSAERLKGVDSTLKIQPAKLEDSAVYLCASSQDRARRGYEQYFGPGTRLTVT.

This clone was seen more than once but under ten times. This sequence joins TRBV10-2 and TRBJ2-7; 11 nucleotides align to TRBD2. The germline gives CDR1 WSHSY, CDR2 SAAADI. The ends lost 8 bases at V and 9 bases at J; junction bases unmatched: 15. The CDR3 loop spans 15 amino acids. Written as DNA, the CDR3 is TGCGCCAGCCAACCTCCGGGACTAGCGGCCTCTGGGCAGTACTTC. It is translated as CASQPPGLAASGQYF.

This clone was seen a few times. The chain couples TRBV2 to TRBJ2-1; D call uncertain. The CDR3 spans 13 residues. With 8 bases removed from V and 7 bases from J, the gap between germline ends came to 15 bases. Germline V gene sequence: CDR1 SNHLY, CDR2 FYNNEI. The chain's CDR3 is CASESVPRNEQFF. DNA for the CDR3: TGTGCCAGCGAGAGTGTCCCCCGGAATGAGCAGTTCTTC.

V gene TRBV7-2 combines with J gene TRBJ1-1, with D hard to call. CDR1 is SGHTA and CDR2 is FQGNSA in the germline V gene. The length of the CDR3 is 14 residues. Trimming left V 5 bases short and J 4 bases short, with 14 bases between. In DNA form, the CDR3 reads TGTGCCAGCAGCCCTGCCGGGCAGACCACTGAAGCTTTCTTT. Protein: CASSPAGQTTEAFF.

V and J are TRBV5-4 and TRBJ2-7; the D is unclear. V was clipped by 4 bases and J by 3 bases, with 11 bases between them. Germline V gives CDR1 SGHNT, CDR2 YYREEE (reference sequence). The CDR3 has 13 residues. For the CDR3, the DNA is TGTGCCAGCAGCACGGACGGAATCTACGAGCAGTACTTC. It is translated as CASSTDGIYEQYF.

The chain couples TRBV7-6 to TRBJ1-1, with TRBD1 identical over 8 bases. V shed 5 bases and J 4 bases; nucleotides not matched to a gene: 9. Germline V CDR1 and CDR2: SGHVS, FNYEAQ. The CDR3 consists of 15 residues. The CDR3 DNA follows: TGTGCCAGCAGCATCCTACAGGGGGAGGTCACTGAAGCTTTCTTT. Its protein product is CASSILQGEVTEAFF. The whole variable domain, remainder taken from reference TRBV7-6 and TRBJ1-1, is GAGVSQSPRYKVTKRGQDVALRCDPISGHVSLYWYRQALGQGPEFLTYFNYEAQQDKSGLPNDRFSAERPEGSISTLTIQRTEQRDSAMYRCASSILQGEVTEAFFGQGTRLTVV.

The J gene is TRBJ2-3, the V gene TRBV10-3; D not certain. V lost 0 bases and J 0 bases, leaving 4 bases between the germline ends. This CDR3 contains 14 residues. CDR1 ENHRY and CDR2 SYGVKD come from the germline V gene. CDR3 bases: TGTGCCATCAGTGAGTCAGGGAGCACAGATACGCAGTATTTT. Amino acids: CAISESGSTDTQYF.

The V call is TRBV2, the J call TRBJ1-5; 12 bases align to TRBD1. Trimming at V came to 4 bases and at J to 7 bases, leaving 2 bases not matched to a gene. CDR1 and CDR2 from the germline V gene are SNHLY and FYNNEI. CDR3 size: 14 residues. The CDR3: CASSVGTGGQPQHF. The CDR3 region has the DNA TGTGCCAGCAGTGTCGGGACAGGGGGCCAGCCCCAGCATTTT.

The table lists this clone with a few counts. The gene calls are TRBV18 and TRBJ1-5; D is unresolved. Germline CDR1 is KGHSH and CDR2 is LQKENI. The CDR3 spans 15 residues. Trimming cost V 5 bases and J 7 bases, with 18 bases left between them. CDR3 coding DNA: TGTGCCAGCTCATCCTCCAGCCTGCTGTTCCAGCCCCAGCATTTT. Residues: CASSSSSLLFQPQHF. Supplemented by reference TRBV18 and TRBJ1-5, the full variable domain reads NAGVMQNPRHLVRRRGQEARLRCSPMKGHSHVYWYRQLPEEGLKFMVYLQKENIIDESGMPKERFSAEFPKEGPSILRIQQVVRGDSAAYFCASSSSSLLFQPQHFGDGTRLSIL.

This clone was recorded a few times. The genes are TRBV5-1 and TRBJ2-7; 11 nucleotides line up with TRBD1. The V gene end was trimmed by 7 bases and the J gene end by 5 bases; junction bases not matched to a gene: 5. This CDR3 has 13 amino acids. The V gene's germline CDR1 is SGHRS and CDR2 YFSETQ. In nucleotides, the CDR3 is TGCGCCAGCTGGACAGGGGGCGGGGACGAGCAGTACTTC. This sequence encodes CASWTGGGDEQYF.

V and J are TRBV4-3 and TRBJ2-1; 10 bases map to TRBD2. J lost 7 bases, V lost 0 bases, and 6 bases had no gene match. This CDR3 is built from 16 residues. Germline values: CDR1 LGHNA, CDR2 YSLEER. The DNA for the CDR3 is TGCGCCAGCAGCCAAGAAGGGGGACTAGCGAGGAATGAGCAGTTCTTC. This sequence encodes CASSQEGGLARNEQFF.

This clone was counted between two and nine times. The V gene is TRBV7-2, the J gene TRBJ2-2, with 7 nucleotides matching TRBD2. Germline V lookup: CDR1 SGHTA, CDR2 FQGNSA. The CDR3 totals 16 residues. V trimming: 1 base; J trimming: 6 bases; junction bases outside the gene matches: 8. The CDR3 DNA reads TGTGCCAGCAGCTTAGTGGGCGGGAGTCTCTCCGGGGAGCTGTTTTTT. It yields the protein CASSLVGGSLSGELFF.

This clone was counted a few times. The chain employs TRBV25-1 and TRBJ1-1, with unresolved D. Trimming took off 4 bases at V and 2 bases at J, with 5 bases between the two ends. Germline CDR1 and CDR2: MGHDK and SYGVNS. The CDR3 consists of 12 residues. The DNA of the CDR3 is TGTGCCAGCAGTGGGCTAAACACTGAAGCTTTCTTT. Residues: CASSGLNTEAFF.

This clone was seen only a few times. This chain uses TRBV30 with TRBJ2-3, with D perhaps TRBD2 (6 bases). Germline CDR1 is GTSNPN and CDR2 is SVGIG (reference sequence). Trimming stripped 2 bases from V and 2 bases from J, with 11 bases between. CDR3 length equals 14 residues. Here the CDR3 reads CAWSKRANTDTQYF. In nucleotides, the CDR3 is TGTGCCTGGAGTAAGCGGGCTAACACAGATACGCAGTATTTT.

This clone was seen a handful of times. V is TRBV5-1 and J is TRBJ2-1, with 10 nucleotides matching TRBD2. The CDR3 loop spans 17 amino acids. CDR1 is SGHRS, CDR2 YFSETQ, per germline. With 4 bases clipped from V and 8 bases from J, the junction kept 15 bases outside the gene matches. The CDR3 region is CASSRLREREGQDEQFF. Here the CDR3 DNA reads TGCGCCAGCAGCCGGCTCCGGGAGCGGGAGGGCCAAGATGAGCAGTTCTTC.

This clone was found a few times. The rearrangement uses TRBV11-3 and TRBJ1-2; D is ambiguous. CDR3 size: 14 residues. Germline V CDR1 and CDR2: SGHNT, YENEEA. Trimming cost V 0 bases and J 6 bases, with 11 bases left between them. Here the CDR3 DNA reads TGTGCCAGCAGCTTAGACCGGGGAGACGATGGCTACACCTTC. Its translation: CASSLDRGDDGYTF.

This chain connects TRBV2 to TRBJ1-1; no clear D gene. Germline loops: CDR1 SNHLY, CDR2 FYNNEI. The CDR3 covers 12 residues. Trimming shortened V by 10 bases and J by 1 base, and 10 bases separated the two germline ends. The CDR3 DNA is TGTGCCACCCAGGACGGGAACACTGAAGCTTTCTTT. Translated: CATQDGNTEAFF.